Listed here are 2 T cell receptor beta chains from one sample, sequenced in a study of cytotoxic CD8 clonotypes in ibrutinib-treated CLL. Using immunoSEQ multiplex PCR, the repertoire was profiled, and TCRdb retains in-frame clones only, with some absent. The repertoire holds 250,000 to 350,000 clones, with about 72% as singletons. The starting material was PBMCs, obtained at disease progression, from a patient treated with ibrutinib. The receptor set was obtained from a human donor with chronic lymphocytic leukemia.

This chain connects TRBV28 to TRBJ2-6, with unresolved D. The V gene's germline CDR1 is MDHEN and CDR2 SYDVKM. This CDR3 has 12 residues. With 5 bases removed from V and 2 bases from J, the gap between germline ends came to 1 base. The CDR3 region has the DNA TGTGCCAGCAGTACTGGGGCCAACGTCCTGACTTTC. It specifies CASSTGANVLTF.

The CDR3 DNA sequence: TGCGCCAGCAGCTTGGCGCGGGAATCTTGGTTCTTC. Its protein is CASSLARESWFF. The V and J genes are TRBV5-1 and TRBJ2-1; maybe TRBD2 (6 bases). The ends were cut back, 0 bases at V and 15 bases at J, with 13 bases in the middle. CDR1 SGHRS and CDR2 YFSETQ come from the germline V gene. CDR3 length: 12 residues. Full variable domain (outside the CDR3, taken from reference TRBV5-1 and TRBJ2-1): KAGVTQTPRYLIKTRGQQVTLSCSPISGHRSVSWYQQTPGQGLQFLFEYFSETQRNKGNFPGRFSGRQFSNSRSEMNVSTLELGDSALYLCASSLARESWFFGPGTRLTVL.